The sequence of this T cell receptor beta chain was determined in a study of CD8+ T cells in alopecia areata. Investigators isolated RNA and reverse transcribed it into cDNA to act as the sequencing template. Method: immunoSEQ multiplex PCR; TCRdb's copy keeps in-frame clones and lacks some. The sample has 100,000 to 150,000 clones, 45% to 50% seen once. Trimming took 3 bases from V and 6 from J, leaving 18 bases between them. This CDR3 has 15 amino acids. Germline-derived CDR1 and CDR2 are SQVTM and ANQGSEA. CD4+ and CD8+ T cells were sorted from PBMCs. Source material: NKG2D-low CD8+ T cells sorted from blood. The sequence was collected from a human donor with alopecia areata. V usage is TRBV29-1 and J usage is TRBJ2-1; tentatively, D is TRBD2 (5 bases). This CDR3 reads CSVDSVYGLPNEQFF. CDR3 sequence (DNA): TGCAGCGTTGATTCTGTATACGGACTTCCCAATGAGCAGTTCTTC.